The next 32 T cell receptor beta chains were all read from a single sample in a study of Tregs in tolerant kidney transplant recipients. Only in-frame clones appear in the TCRdb table, and some are missing; sequencing was by immunoSEQ multiplex PCR. The sample table sets out around 33,000 clones. Mixed chimerism was transient after nonmyeloablative marrow transplants from related graft donors. The specimen was CD4+ T cells from blood (PBMCs), collected 24 months after the transplant. The receptors shown here come from a human patient who received a combined kidney and bone marrow transplant. Some T cells may originate from the graft donor.

Regarding this clone: Sequencing ends 3 residues short of the CDR3 end; the germline J gene provides the rest. This chain links TRBV19 with TRBJ1-1; 9 bases are a match to TRBD1. The trim removed 9 bases at V and 5 bases at J, leaving 10 bases unmatched. This CDR3 contains 14 residues. CDR1 and CDR2 (germline): LNHDA, SQIVND (reference sequence). CDR3 bases read: TGTGCCAGCAGCACCGACAGGGGGGGAACTGAA. Protein: CASSTDRGGTE. From start to end, the CDR3 is CASSTDRGGTEAFF.

The CDR3 bases that were read are TGTGCCAGCAGCCGGGGACAGCCTACCTACAATGAG. This translates into CASSRGQPTYNE. The complete CDR3 protein is CASSRGQPTYNEQFF. This rearrangement joins TRBV7-2 to TRBJ2-1; TRBD1 matches at 7 bases. The read finishes 3 residues shy of the CDR3 end, and the germline J gene is used to complete it. CDR3 length: 15 residues. The germline CDR1 and CDR2 sequences are SGHTA and FQGNSA. Trimming took 5 bases from V and 2 from J; bases not matched to a gene: 6.

About this clone: The CDR3 end is not reached by the read, which stops 3 residues before it; the germline J gene fills it in. This chain joins TRBV10-1 and TRBJ1-1, with 7 bases aligning to TRBD1. Per germline, CDR1 WNHNN and CDR2 SYGVQD (reference sequence). This CDR3 is built from 15 residues. V was pared by 5 bases and J by 3 bases, with 9 bases of the junction left unmatched. CDR3 DNA, as far as it was read: TGCGCCAGCAGTAACTCACAGGGGCAGGACACTGAA. It is translated as CASSNSQGQDTE. The complete CDR3 reads CASSNSQGQDTEAFF.

Remarks on this clone: The read finishes 3 residues shy of the CDR3 end, and the germline J gene is used to complete it. The gene calls are TRBV7-9 and TRBJ1-2; possible D gene TRBD1, 5 bases. The CDR3 loop spans 13 amino acids. Germline CDR1 SEHNR, CDR2 FQNEAQ (reference sequence). Trimming left V 1 base short and J 6 bases short, with 9 bases between. Incomplete CDR3 DNA: TGTGCCAGCAGCTTAGGACAGATCGATGGC. Translating it yields CASSLGQIDG. The complete CDR3 sequence is CASSLGQIDGYTF.

The sequenced CDR3 bases are TGCAGCGTTGGGCTAGTTAAGACAGGGTACTACGAG. Translated: CSVGLVKTGYYE. The CDR3, in full, reads CSVGLVKTGYYEQYF. This chain joins TRBV29-1 and TRBJ2-7; 7 bases agree with TRBD1. The CDR3 end lies 3 residues beyond the end of the read and is filled in from the germline J gene. The germline CDR1 and CDR2 sequences are SQVTM and ANQGSEA. V shed 4 bases and J 3 bases; nucleotides not matched to a gene: 12. This CDR3 is built from 15 residues.

The CDR3 sequence is CSAFIGGAETHEQYF. The CDR3 DNA, read in part, is TGCAGTGCCTTCATCGGGGGGGCCGAAACCCACGAG. The chain uses TRBV20-1 and TRBJ2-7; TRBD2 agrees at 8 bases. The CDR3 is cut off 3 residues early in the read; its end comes from the germline J gene. The CDR3 is 15 amino acids. Germline CDR1 DFQATT, CDR2 SNEGSKA (reference sequence). V lost 6 bases to trimming and J lost 5 bases; unmatched junction nucleotides: 15.

This clone is identified as medium-sized (0.01 to 0.1%) from frequency. The sequence runs out 3 residues before the end of the CDR3; the remainder is reconstructed from the germline J gene. This chain connects TRBV28 to TRBJ1-1; 7 positions agree with TRBD1. The CDR3 spans 16 residues. The junction had 12 bases not matched to a gene; V was cut back by 3 bases and J by 5 bases. Germline V lookup: CDR1 MDHEN, CDR2 SYDVKM. CDR3 sequence reads: CASSFMRDSLGTEAFF. The covered CDR3 bases are TGTGCCAGCAGTTTCATGCGGGACAGTCTGGGAACTGAA.

For this clone: The read halts 3 residues ahead of the CDR3 end, with the missing end drawn from the germline J gene. The V call is TRBV20-1, the J call TRBJ2-5; D is unresolved. Trimming removed 0 bases at V and 4 bases at J, with 12 bases between. Germline assignment: CDR1 DFQATT and CDR2 SNEGSKA (reference sequence). The CDR3 loop spans 14 amino acids. The part of the CDR3 DNA that was read is TGCAGTGCTAGAGAAGGAGTAGCCCCAGAGACC. This encodes CSAREGVAPET. In full, the CDR3 is CSAREGVAPETQYF.

On this clone: With the read ending 3 residues before the CDR3 end, the germline J gene is used to fill in that end. The chain couples TRBV6-2 or TRBV6-3 to TRBJ1-5, with 7 nucleotides matching TRBD1. This CDR3 spans 15 amino acids. The V and J ends lost 5 bases and 6 bases, in that order; junction bases with no gene match: 10. Germline V gives CDR1 MNHEY, CDR2 SVGEGT. The sequenced part of the CDR3 DNA is TGTGCCAGCAGTACCAGGAGGGGGCTAAGTCAGCCC. Amino acid sequence: CASSTRRGLSQP. The entire CDR3 reads CASSTRRGLSQPQHF.

Notes on this clone: The read comes to an end 3 residues before the CDR3 does, leaving the germline J gene to fill in the end. V gene TRBV19 combines with J gene TRBJ1-2, with a possible D match to TRBD1 (5 bases). V dropped 3 bases and J dropped 4 bases, with 9 bases sitting between them. This CDR3 has 13 amino acids. The germline V gene encodes CDR1 LNHDA and CDR2 SQIVND (reference sequence). CDR3 region: CASSMRGAYGYTF. CDR3 bases read: TGTGCCAGTAGTATGAGGGGAGCCTATGGC.

CDR3 protein: CASSGGQTYEQYF. CDR3 bases read: TGCGCCAGCAGCGGGGGACAGACCTACGAG. The J gene is TRBJ2-7, the V gene TRBV5-1, with 7 bases fitting TRBD1. Coverage ceases 3 residues before the CDR3 finishes, and the germline J gene fills in the end. This CDR3 has 13 amino acids. Germline CDR1 reads SGHRS; CDR2 reads YFSETQ. Germline trimming cut 4 bases from V and 2 bases from J; bases unmatched to any gene: 3. The full variable domain, its missing parts supplied by reference TRBV5-1 and TRBJ2-7, is KAGVTQTPRYLIKTRGQQVTLSCSPISGHRSVSWYQQTPGQGLQFLFEYFSETQRNKGNFPGRFSGRQFSNSRSEMNVSTLELGDSALYLCASSGGQTYEQYFGPGTRLTVT.

As to this clone: The read ends 3 residues before the CDR3 terminus; that terminus is restored from the germline J gene. The chain uses TRBV4-2 and TRBJ1-5, with 9 bases that match TRBD1. Germline CDR1 is LGHNA and CDR2 is YNFKEQ. Trimming took 1 base from V and 2 from J; bases not matched to a gene: 0. The CDR3 is 15 amino acids. CDR3 in amino acids: CASSQGTGGNQPQHF. The CDR3 DNA, read in part, is TGTGCCAGCAGCCAAGGGACAGGGGGCAATCAGCCC.

To note about this clone: The read finishes 3 residues shy of the CDR3 end, and the germline J gene is used to complete it. V usage is TRBV5-1 and J usage is TRBJ2-7; 7 bases fit TRBD2. Germline lookup yields CDR1 SGHRS and CDR2 YFSETQ. The CDR3 extends over 12 amino acids. Trimming cost V 0 bases and J 6 bases; bases outside gene matches: 0. CDR3 sequence: CASSLGGGEQYF. CDR3 DNA (partial): TGCGCCAGCAGCTTGGGCGGGGGCGAG.

The CDR3 bases that were read are TGTGCCAGCAGCGTAACCCTAGCGGGAAGAGATACG. Protein product: CASSVTLAGRDT. The full CDR3 protein is CASSVTLAGRDTQYF. The V call is TRBV11-2, the J call TRBJ2-3; 9 bases agree with TRBD2. The CDR3 end is not reached by the read, which stops 3 residues before it; the germline J gene fills it in. After removal of 5 bases from V and 5 bases from J, the junction contained 8 bases not matched to a gene. CDR3 length equals 15 residues. Germline V gene sequence: CDR1 SGHAT, CDR2 FQNNGV.

As to this clone: The read halts 3 residues ahead of the CDR3 end, with the missing end drawn from the germline J gene. The chain links TRBV19 to TRBJ2-7, with 8 bases identical to TRBD1. Germline values: CDR1 LNHDA, CDR2 SQIVND (reference sequence). After removal of 5 bases from V and 4 bases from J, the junction contained 7 bases not matched to a gene. The CDR3 has 14 amino acids. The CDR3 sequence: CASSGRQGIYEQYF. The sequenced part of the CDR3 DNA is TGTGCCAGTAGTGGGCGACAGGGGATTTACGAG.

On this clone: The CDR3 end falls 3 residues outside the read, so it is completed with the germline J gene. The V and J genes are TRBV20-1 and TRBJ2-5; 11 positions agree with TRBD1. The CDR3 covers 15 residues. With 3 bases clipped from V and 2 bases from J, the junction kept 5 bases outside the gene matches. Germline-derived CDR1 and CDR2 are DFQATT and SNEGSKA (reference sequence). CDR3 residues: CSARTGTGGQETQYF. The DNA read from the CDR3 is TGCAGTGCTAGGACCGGGACAGGGGGGCAAGAGACC.

With respect to this clone: The read ends 3 residues early relative to the CDR3; the germline J gene fills the gap. The V call is TRBV20-1, the J call TRBJ2-2; 10 nucleotides line up with TRBD2. There are 16 residues in the CDR3. Per the germline V gene, CDR1 is DFQATT and CDR2 is SNEGSKA (reference sequence). V was clipped by 6 bases and J by 0 bases; unmatched bases: 7. CDR3 bases read: TGCAGTGCGTCAAGGACTAGCGGAACGAACACCGGGGAG. Amino acids: CSASRTSGTNTGE. The CDR3 reads in full as CSASRTSGTNTGELFF.

Concerning this clone: The sequenced fragment ends 3 residues before the CDR3 boundary, so the rest is inferred from the germline J gene. The chain recombines TRBV5-1 with TRBJ1-6; possibly TRBD1 for D (5 bases). The CDR3 has 15 amino acids. CDR1 and CDR2 from the germline V gene are SGHRS and YFSETQ. V gave up 2 bases and J gave up 5 bases, with 11 bases separating them. This CDR3 is CASSFSGGDNSPLHF. Incomplete CDR3 DNA: TGCGCCAGCAGCTTTTCGGGGGGGGATAATTCACCC.

Here the CDR3 reads CSALTSENTGELFF. The covered CDR3 bases are TGCAGTGCTTTGACTAGCGAGAACACCGGGGAG. V and J are TRBV20-1 and TRBJ2-2, with 8 bases aligning to TRBD2. Read sequence stops 3 residues before the CDR3 end, and the germline J gene provides the missing end. V lost 5 bases to trimming and J lost 1 base; unmatched junction nucleotides: 3. The germline CDR1 and CDR2 sequences are DFQATT and SNEGSKA (reference sequence). CDR3 length: 14 residues.

In regard to this clone: The CDR3 end is not reached by the read, which stops 3 residues before it; the germline J gene fills it in. The gene calls are TRBV5-1 and TRBJ2-7, with 9 bases that match TRBD1. This CDR3 contains 15 residues. V dropped 3 bases and J dropped 5; count of bases not matched to a gene: 9. The germline CDR1 and CDR2 sequences are SGHRS and YFSETQ. The CDR3 sequence is CASSWGDRADNEQYF. The sequenced part of the CDR3 DNA is TGCGCCAGCAGCTGGGGGGACAGGGCAGATAACGAG.

In the case of this clone: The CDR3 end falls 3 residues outside the read, so it is completed with the germline J gene. V is TRBV19 and J is TRBJ2-3, with no clear D. This CDR3 is 12 amino acids long. Germline-derived CDR1 and CDR2 are LNHDA and SQIVND (reference sequence). V lost 3 bases and J lost 5, with 6 bases in between. This CDR3 is CASSITGDTQYF. The sequenced CDR3 bases are TGTGCCAGTAGTATCACGGGAGATACG.

Regarding this clone: With the read ending 3 residues before the CDR3 end, the germline J gene is used to fill in that end. This rearrangement joins TRBV3-1 (or the pseudogene TRBV3-2) to TRBJ2-1; D is possibly TRBD1 (5 bases). Looked up from germline, CDR1 is LGHDT and CDR2 is YNNKEL (reference sequence). The CDR3 loop spans 13 amino acids. V was clipped by 5 bases and J by 7 bases, with 12 bases between them. The CDR3 reads CASSSIQGNEQFF. CDR3 DNA, as far as it was read: TGTGCCAGCAGCAGTATTCAGGGTAATGAG.

As for this clone: The CDR3 end is not reached by the read, which stops 3 residues before it; the germline J gene fills it in. The chain carries TRBV5-1 and TRBJ2-4, with a weak D call TRBD2 (5 bases). The CDR3 runs to 13 residues. Germline-derived CDR1 and CDR2 are SGHRS and YFSETQ. Trimming removed 0 bases from V and 5 bases from J, with 6 bases in between. The CDR3 region is CASSLGTENIQYF. CDR3 bases read: TGCGCCAGCAGCTTGGGGACTGAAAACATT.

Worth noting for this clone: Read data end 3 residues before the CDR3 end; the end is taken from the germline J gene. J is TRBJ2-5 and V is TRBV5-1; a weak D match, TRBD1 (6 bases). The CDR3 sequence is 15 residues long. The germline CDR1 and CDR2 sequences are SGHRS and YFSETQ. V lost 4 bases and J 5 bases, leaving 18 bases between the germline ends. The CDR3: CASSTQGQGFETQYF. CDR3 DNA (partial): TGCGCCAGCAGCACCCAGGGACAAGGTTTCGAGACC.

Concerning this clone itself: The missing CDR3 end, 3 residues past where the read stops, is filled in from the germline J gene. The J gene is TRBJ1-5, the V gene TRBV20-1, with TRBD1 as a possible D gene (6 bases). Germline V CDR1 and CDR2: DFQATT, SNEGSKA (reference sequence). This CDR3 comprises 20 residues. With 0 bases removed from V and 4 bases from J, the gap between germline ends came to 28 bases. CDR3 protein: CSARDIRGLQGTSRNQPQHF. The sequenced part of the CDR3 DNA is TGCAGTGCTAGAGATATCAGGGGACTACAAGGGACTTCCCGGAATCAGCCC.

Remarks on this clone: The read terminates 3 residues ahead of where the CDR3 ends, so the germline J gene completes it. The gene calls are TRBV20-1 and TRBJ1-1, with D possibly TRBD1 on 5 matching bases. Germline V lookup: CDR1 DFQATT, CDR2 SNEGSKA (reference sequence). CDR3 length: 11 amino acids. CDR3 DNA (partial): TGCAGTGCTACGTGGAGTGGGGGG. Encoded protein: CSATWSGG. The full CDR3 protein is CSATWSGGAFF.

The CDR3 reads CASSLELAGGTDTQYF. CDR3 DNA, as far as it was read: TGCGCCAGCAGCTTGGAGCTAGCGGGAGGCACAGATACG. The V call is TRBV5-1, the J call TRBJ2-3; TRBD2 matches at 10 bases. The read comes to an end 3 residues before the CDR3 does, leaving the germline J gene to fill in the end. Germline CDR1 reads SGHRS; CDR2 reads YFSETQ. This CDR3 has 16 residues. The ends lost 0 bases at V and 1 base at J; junction bases unmatched: 2.

The CDR3 here is CSARGGTGVEKLFF. The sequenced part of the CDR3 DNA is TGCAGTGCTAGAGGGGGGACAGGGGTTGAAAAA. The genes are TRBV20-1 and TRBJ1-4; 10 bases line up with TRBD1. The missing CDR3 end, 3 residues past where the read stops, is filled in from the germline J gene. V shed 1 base and J 7 bases; nucleotides not matched to a gene: 3. CDR3 size: 14 residues. Germline V lookup: CDR1 DFQATT, CDR2 SNEGSKA (reference sequence).

Concerning this clone: Sequencing ends 3 residues short of the CDR3 end; the germline J gene provides the rest. The V gene is TRBV6-2 or TRBV6-3, the J gene TRBJ2-4, with 11 bases lining up with TRBD2. In germline, CDR1 is MNHEY, CDR2 SVGEGT. The CDR3 runs to 16 residues. V shed 2 bases, J shed 0 bases, and the junction held 0 bases outside the gene matches. CDR3 DNA (partial): TGTGCCAGCAGTTACGGACTAGCGGGAGCCAAAAACATT. Translation gives CASSYGLAGAKNI. The entire CDR3 is CASSYGLAGAKNIQYF.

Turning to this clone: The CDR3 end lies 3 residues beyond the end of the read and is filled in from the germline J gene. The chain recombines TRBV7-2 with TRBJ1-2, with 10 positions matching TRBD1. The germline V gene encodes CDR1 SGHTA and CDR2 FQGNSA. CDR3 length: 14 amino acids. The junction had 8 bases not matched to a gene; V was cut back by 6 bases and J by 7 bases. This CDR3 reads CASSPGQGIGGYTF. The covered CDR3 bases are TGTGCCAGCAGTCCGGGACAGGGGATTGGTGGC.

Of note for this clone: The read ends 3 residues shy of where the CDR3 ends; the end is completed using the germline J gene. The same CDR3 is also encoded by other DNA sequences in this sample. This rearrangement joins TRBV20-1 to TRBJ2-3; no reliable D call. With 5 bases removed from V and 2 bases from J, the gap between germline ends came to 14 bases. The germline CDR1 and CDR2 sequences are DFQATT and SNEGSKA (reference sequence). This CDR3 is built from 14 residues. The CDR3 spells CSAPPPYSTDTQYF. The part of the CDR3 DNA that was read is TGCAGTGCTCCACCCCCCTACTCCACAGATACG.

About this clone: The CDR3 goes on 3 residues after the read ends, and that part is filled in from the germline J gene. The rearrangement joins TRBV20-1 to TRBJ1-2, with 10 nucleotides matching TRBD1. The CDR3 extends over 13 amino acids. Per germline, CDR1 DFQATT and CDR2 SNEGSKA (reference sequence). CDR3 residues: CRTGGLPPYGYTF. CDR3 DNA (partial): TGCAGGACAGGGGGCCTACCCCCTTATGGC.